The next 23 T cell receptor beta chains were all read from a single sample in a study of regulatory T cells in long-lasting Graves disease. Assembly of TCR beta libraries relied on iRepertoire HTBI primers together with Arm-PCR of CDR3 regions. Each CDR3 protein gets one entry after TCRdb re-called the multiplex PCR reads with MiXCR. The sample shows 450,000 to 600,000 distinct CDR3 sequences, around an eighth of them seen only once. This sample's time point: newly diagnosed GD, antithyroid drugs for less than 3 months. PBMCs were the source of the RNA used for TCR sequencing. The same specimen was also included in a second study, on T cells in Graves' hyperthyroidism and ophthalmopathy.

The source was peripheral blood mononuclear cells (PBMCs), collected at new diagnosis, from a patient treated with antithyroid drugs. The source of these receptors is a young man with Graves disease.

The V gene is TRBV3-1, the J gene TRBJ2-3; D remains unclear. V lost 2 bases and J lost 4, with 7 bases in between. Germline V CDR1 and CDR2: LGHDT, YNNKEL (reference sequence). CDR3 length equals 13 residues. The CDR3 spells CASSQQWADTQYF. CDR3 sequence (DNA): TGTGCCAGCAGCCAACAGTGGGCAGATACGCAGTATTTT.

This clonotype has ten or more counts. The genes are TRBV6-2 or TRBV6-3 and TRBJ2-1; D perhaps matches TRBD2 (6 bases). The germline V gene encodes CDR1 MNHEY and CDR2 SVGEGT. V dropped 1 base and J dropped 0 bases, with 10 bases sitting between them. The CDR3 consists of 16 residues. CDR3 amino acids: CASSYWRGSSYNEQFF. The CDR3, as DNA: TGTGCCAGCAGTTACTGGCGGGGAAGCTCCTACAATGAGCAGTTCTTC.

V is TRBV11-2 and J is TRBJ2-3; D could derive from TRBD1 or TRBD2 (5 bases each). Between the trimmed V and J ends, which lost 5 bases and 3 bases, there was a span of 21 bases. Germline loops: CDR1 SGHAT, CDR2 FQNNGV. This CDR3 region has 17 residues. CDR3 bases: TGTGCCAGCAGCCCCAACCGGGGCGGGTGGGATACAGATACGCAGTATTTT. As protein: CASSPNRGGWDTDTQYF.

The J gene is TRBJ2-7, the V gene TRBV7-9; 7 bases match TRBD2. This CDR3 has 15 amino acids. V lost 2 bases to trimming and J lost 2 bases; unmatched junction nucleotides: 6. From germline, CDR1 is SEHNR and CDR2 FQNEAQ (reference sequence). In DNA form, the CDR3 reads TGTGCCAGCAGCTTACTCTGGGGGGGGACCTACGAGCAGTACTTC. This gives the protein CASSLLWGGTYEQYF. Full variable domain (outside the CDR3, taken from reference TRBV7-9 and TRBJ2-7): DTGVSQNPRHKITKRGQNVTFRCDPISEHNRLYWYRQTLGQGPEFLTYFQNEAQLEKSRLLSDRFSAERPKGSFSTLEIQRTEQGDSAMYLCASSLLWGGTYEQYFGPGTRLTVT.

This clonotype was observed many times. The rearrangement joins TRBV20-1 to TRBJ2-7; D possibly matches TRBD1 or TRBD2 (5 bases each). The CDR3 covers 14 residues. V lost 5 bases to trimming and J lost 4 bases, with 18 bases between them. CDR1 is DFQATT and CDR2 is SNEGSKA in the germline V gene (reference sequence). The CDR3 DNA reads as TGCAGTGCTCGCGAGCCGGGACCGGGTTACGAGCAGTACTTC. Protein: CSAREPGPGYEQYF.

This clonotype was detected only a few times. The chain carries TRBV19 and TRBJ1-5, with D uncertain. Trimming removed 2 bases from V and 3 bases from J, with 5 bases in between. Germline CDR1 is LNHDA and CDR2 is SQIVND (reference sequence). The CDR3 has 13 amino acids. The CDR3 sequence is CASSIQDNQPQHF. DNA for the CDR3: TGTGCCAGTAGTATACAGGACAATCAGCCCCAGCATTTT.

In this sample, this clonotype turned up many times. This chain connects TRBV5-1 to TRBJ1-2; D not certain. The germline gives CDR1 SGHRS, CDR2 YFSETQ. Between the trimmed V and J ends, which lost 0 bases and 6 bases, there was a span of 12 bases. The CDR3 is 14 residues long. CDR3 residues: CASSLGQPVDGYTF. The CDR3, as DNA: TGCGCCAGCAGCTTGGGGCAGCCCGTCGATGGCTACACCTTC.

The chain has TRBV28 and TRBJ1-6, with 7 bases aligning to TRBD1. V was clipped by 4 bases and J by 10 bases; unmatched bases: 7. CDR1 MDHEN and CDR2 SYDVKM come from the germline V gene. The CDR3 is 14 residues long. This chain's CDR3 is CASSSDRRGSPLHF. The CDR3 DNA reads as TGTGCCAGCAGTTCGGACAGGCGTGGGTCACCCCTCCACTTT.

The V call is TRBV10-1, the J call TRBJ2-1; D is uncertain. V lost 2 bases and J 8 bases, leaving 16 bases between the germline ends. There are 15 residues in the CDR3. Looked up from germline, CDR1 is WNHNN and CDR2 is SYGVQD (reference sequence). The CDR3 loop reads CASSEGGSAPDEQFF. DNA for the CDR3: TGCGCCAGCAGTGAGGGTGGCAGCGCCCCGGATGAGCAGTTCTTC.

This clonotype was picked up many times. V and J are TRBV11-2 and TRBJ2-3, with D tentatively TRBD1 (6 bases). This CDR3 is 16 amino acids long. Germline V lookup: CDR1 SGHAT, CDR2 FQNNGV. V lost 0 bases and J lost 9, with 19 bases in between. The CDR3 sequence is CASSLDVQGRRATQYF. In DNA form, the CDR3 reads TGTGCCAGCAGCTTAGATGTGCAGGGGAGACGGGCGACGCAGTATTTT.

The table lists this clonotype with many counts. Compared with germline, one end of the junction differs, possibly owing to a read error. The V and J genes are TRBV5-1 and TRBJ2-1; TRBD2 is a possible D gene (6 bases). Germline V gene sequence: CDR1 SGHRS, CDR2 YFSETQ. The length of the CDR3 is 13 residues. The DNA of the CDR3 is TGTGCCAGCAGCTTAGGCGGGAAGAATGAGCAGTTCTTC. Translation gives CASSLGGKNEQFF.

This clonotype has ten or more counts. The chain couples TRBV29-1 to TRBJ2-3, with 10 bases matching TRBD2. From germline, CDR1 is SQVTM and CDR2 ANQGSEA. Trimming cost V 7 bases and J 3 bases; bases outside gene matches: 4. The length of the CDR3 is 13 residues. CDR3 sequence reads: CSGSGRMTDTQYF. In nucleotides, the CDR3 is TGCAGCGGTAGCGGGAGGATGACAGATACGCAGTATTTT.

This clonotype was seen a handful of times. This chain links TRBV5-1 with TRBJ1-1; no clear D gene. The CDR3 totals 14 residues. Germline lookup yields CDR1 SGHRS and CDR2 YFSETQ. V was cut by 5 bases and J by 0 bases, with 11 bases left in between. CDR3 sequence reads: CASSWQTMNTEAFF. For the CDR3, the DNA is TGCGCCAGCAGTTGGCAGACCATGAACACTGAAGCTTTCTTT.

The table lists this clonotype with many counts. At one end the junction does not follow the germline gene, possibly because of a read error. The rearrangement uses TRBV5-1 and TRBJ2-7; 7 bases agree with TRBD2. Germline CDR1 SGHRS, CDR2 YFSETQ. The CDR3 has 15 amino acids. The CDR3 DNA reads TGTGCCAGCAGCCCCGAAGTGGGAGGGCCAGACGAGCAGTACTTC. Its translation: CASSPEVGGPDEQYF.

This clonotype was counted between two and nine times. The chain couples TRBV7-9 to TRBJ2-7; a weak D match, TRBD1 (6 bases). This CDR3 has 14 residues. Trimming took off 5 bases at V and 7 bases at J, with 18 bases between the two ends. Germline CDR1 is SEHNR and CDR2 is FQNEAQ (reference sequence). CDR3 protein: CASSAAGAGREQYF. The CDR3 region has the DNA TGTGCCAGCAGCGCCGCAGGGGCGGGTAGGGAGCAGTACTTC.

This clonotype was picked up a small number of times. The rearrangement joins TRBV30 to TRBJ2-1, with D unclear. The CDR3 covers 11 residues. V dropped 5 bases and J dropped 8 bases, with 10 bases sitting between them. Germline assignment: CDR1 GTSNPN and CDR2 SVGIG (reference sequence). CDR3 region: CAWGMLDEQFF. The CDR3 DNA reads as TGTGCCTGGGGTATGCTCGATGAGCAGTTCTTC.

This clonotype came up a few times. The chain couples TRBV20-1 to TRBJ2-5, with unresolved D. This CDR3 spans 12 amino acids. Trimming pared 3 bases from V and 0 bases from J, leaving 5 bases between. Per germline, CDR1 DFQATT and CDR2 SNEGSKA (reference sequence). The CDR3, as DNA: TGCAGTGCTAGGGGGTACCAAGAGACCCAGTACTTC. Translation gives CSARGYQETQYF.

There are a few counts of this clonotype. Just one base apart from a much larger clone, this may be a read error. The chain links TRBV6-2 or TRBV6-3 to TRBJ2-7; D not certain. Germline V CDR1 and CDR2: MNHEY, SVGEGT. The CDR3 is 12 amino acids. DNA for the CDR3: TGTGCCAGCCCGGGCTGTCGGTACGAGCAGCACTTC. Protein sequence: CASPGCRYEQHF.

On this clonotype: A far larger clone is one nucleotide away, so this likely arose from a read error. The CDR3 nucleotides are TGTGCCAGCAGCTTAGCGGGACTAACCACAGATACGCAGTATTTT. Its protein product is CASSLAGLTTDTQYF. The J gene is TRBJ2-3, the V gene TRBV7-2; TRBD2 aligns across 7 bases. Germline CDR1 reads SGHTA; CDR2 reads FQGNSA. This CDR3 is built from 15 residues. The junction had 2 bases not matched to a gene; V was cut back by 0 bases and J by 2 bases.

This clonotype was counted a single time. Possible read error: a much larger clone is one base away. This rearrangement joins TRBV30 to TRBJ1-5; 12 bases are a match to TRBD1. The germline CDR1 and CDR2 sequences are GTSNPN and SVGIG (reference sequence). The CDR3 extends over 15 amino acids. This CDR3 reads CAWSAGQGAGQTQHF. CDR3 sequence (DNA): TGTGCCTGGAGTGCGGGACAGGGGGCAGGTCAGACCCAGCATTTT.

This clonotype was detected many times. The chain links TRBV30 to TRBJ2-5; D perhaps matches TRBD1 (6 bases). The CDR3 covers 14 residues. The V end lost 8 bases, the J end lost 2 bases, and 18 bases lay between the germline ends. Germline V CDR1 and CDR2: GTSNPN, SVGIG (reference sequence). The CDR3 loop is CAGNRVTGQETQYF. The DNA of the CDR3 is TGTGCCGGTAACAGGGTCACGGGGCAAGAGACCCAGTACTTC.

The table lists this clonotype with a few counts. The genes are TRBV9 and TRBJ1-1; tentative D call: TRBD1 (5 bases). CDR3 length: 17 residues. Germline values: CDR1 SGDLS, CDR2 YYNGEE. The germline V and J ends were trimmed by 4 bases and 1 base, with 20 bases remaining between them. CDR3 sequence: CASSILAVGGRNTEAFF. The DNA of the CDR3 is TGTGCCAGCAGCATTTTGGCGGTCGGGGGACGGAACACTGAAGCTTTCTTT.

This clonotype has a count of ten or more. This sequence joins TRBV12-3 or TRBV12-4 and TRBJ1-2; D is ambiguous. This CDR3 is built from 13 residues. V gave up 2 bases and J gave up 7 bases, with 11 bases separating them. This chain's CDR3 is CASSLLGTSGYTF. Here the CDR3 DNA reads TGTGCCAGCAGTTTATTGGGTACTAGTGGCTACACCTTC.